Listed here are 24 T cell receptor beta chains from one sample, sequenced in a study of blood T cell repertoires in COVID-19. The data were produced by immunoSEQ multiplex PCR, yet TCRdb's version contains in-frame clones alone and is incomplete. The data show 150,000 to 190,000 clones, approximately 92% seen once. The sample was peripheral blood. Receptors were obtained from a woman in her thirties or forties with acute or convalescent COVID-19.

CDR3: CASSLAGTSGGPNYNEQFF. CDR3 coding DNA: TGTGCCAGCAGCTTAGCGGGGACTAGCGGGGGGCCAAATTACAATGAGCAGTTCTTC. The rearrangement links TRBV7-9 to TRBJ2-1; 15 positions agree with TRBD2. V lost 0 bases, J lost 4 bases, and 7 bases stayed unmatched. The CDR3 loop spans 19 amino acids. Germline CDR1 is SEHNR and CDR2 is FQNEAQ (reference sequence).

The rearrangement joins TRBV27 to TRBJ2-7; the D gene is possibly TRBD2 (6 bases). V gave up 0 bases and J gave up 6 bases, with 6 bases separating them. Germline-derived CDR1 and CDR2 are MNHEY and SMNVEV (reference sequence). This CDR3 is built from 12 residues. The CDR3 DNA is TGTGCCAGCAGTTTATCGGGAGGCGAGCAGTACTTC. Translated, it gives CASSLSGGEQYF.

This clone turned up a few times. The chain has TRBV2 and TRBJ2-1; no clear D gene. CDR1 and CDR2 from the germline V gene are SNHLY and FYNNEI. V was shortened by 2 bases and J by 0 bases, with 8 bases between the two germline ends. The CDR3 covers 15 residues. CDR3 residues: CASSERLASYNEQFF. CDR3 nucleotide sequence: TGTGCCAGCAGTGAAAGACTGGCCTCCTACAATGAGCAGTTCTTC.

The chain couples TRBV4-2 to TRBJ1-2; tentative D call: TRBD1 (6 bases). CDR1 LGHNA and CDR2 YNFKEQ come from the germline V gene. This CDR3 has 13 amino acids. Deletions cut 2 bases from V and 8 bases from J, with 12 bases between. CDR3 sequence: CASSQYRVWGYTF. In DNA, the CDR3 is TGTGCCAGCAGCCAATACAGGGTTTGGGGCTACACCTTC.

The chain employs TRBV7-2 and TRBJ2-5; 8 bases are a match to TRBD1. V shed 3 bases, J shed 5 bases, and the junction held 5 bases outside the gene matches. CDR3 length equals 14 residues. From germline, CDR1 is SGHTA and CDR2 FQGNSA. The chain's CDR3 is CASSFQGARETQYF. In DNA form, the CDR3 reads TGTGCCAGCAGCTTTCAGGGGGCGCGGGAGACCCAGTACTTC.

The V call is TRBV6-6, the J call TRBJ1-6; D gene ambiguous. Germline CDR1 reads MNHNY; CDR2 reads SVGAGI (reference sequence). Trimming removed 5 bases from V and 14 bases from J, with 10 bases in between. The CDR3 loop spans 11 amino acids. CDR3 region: CASSPTRALHF. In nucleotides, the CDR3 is TGTGCCAGCAGTCCAACTAGGGCCCTCCACTTT.

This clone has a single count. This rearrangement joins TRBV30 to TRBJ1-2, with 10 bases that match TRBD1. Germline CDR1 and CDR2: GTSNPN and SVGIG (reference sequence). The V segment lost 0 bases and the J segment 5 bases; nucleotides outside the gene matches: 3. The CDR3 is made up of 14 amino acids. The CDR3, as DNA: TGTGCCTGGAGTGTGGACAGGGGGAATTATGGCTACACCTTC. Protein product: CAWSVDRGNYGYTF.

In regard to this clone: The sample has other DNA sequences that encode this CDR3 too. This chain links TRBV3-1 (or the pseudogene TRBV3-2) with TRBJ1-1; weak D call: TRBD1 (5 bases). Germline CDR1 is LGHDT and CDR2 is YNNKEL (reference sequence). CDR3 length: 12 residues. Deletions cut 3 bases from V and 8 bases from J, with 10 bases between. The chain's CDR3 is CASSQGPGEAFF. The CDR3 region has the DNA TGTGCCAGCAGCCAGGGCCCAGGGGAAGCTTTCTTT.

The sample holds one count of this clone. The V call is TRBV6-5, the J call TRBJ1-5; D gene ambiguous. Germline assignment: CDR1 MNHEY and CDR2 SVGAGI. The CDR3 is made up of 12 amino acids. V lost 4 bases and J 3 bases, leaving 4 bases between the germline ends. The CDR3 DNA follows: TGTGCCAGCAGTTCTGTCAATCAGCCCCAGCATTTT. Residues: CASSSVNQPQHF.

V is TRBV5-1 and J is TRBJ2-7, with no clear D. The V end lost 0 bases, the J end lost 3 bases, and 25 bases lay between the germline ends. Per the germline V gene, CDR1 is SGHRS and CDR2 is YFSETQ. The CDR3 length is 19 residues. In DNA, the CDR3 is TGCGCCAGCAGCTTGGCCGTTCCCCCGGGTAGCACTCGCCTCTACGAGCAGTACTTC. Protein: CASSLAVPPGSTRLYEQYF.

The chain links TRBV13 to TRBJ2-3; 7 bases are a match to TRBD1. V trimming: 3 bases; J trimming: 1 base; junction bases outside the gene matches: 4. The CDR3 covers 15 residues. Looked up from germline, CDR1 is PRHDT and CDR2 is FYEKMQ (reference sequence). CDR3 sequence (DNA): TGTGCCAGCAGCTTGGGACAGATCGGCACAGATACGCAGTATTTT. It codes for CASSLGQIGTDTQYF.

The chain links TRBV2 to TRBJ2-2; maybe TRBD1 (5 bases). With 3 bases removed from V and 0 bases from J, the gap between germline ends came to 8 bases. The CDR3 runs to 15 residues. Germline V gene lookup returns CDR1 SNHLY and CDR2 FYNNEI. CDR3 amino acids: CASSETRANTGELFF. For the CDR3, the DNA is TGTGCCAGCAGTGAGACCAGGGCGAACACCGGGGAGCTGTTTTTT. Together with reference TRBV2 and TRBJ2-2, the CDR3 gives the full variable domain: EPEVTQTPSHQVTQMGQEVILRCVPISNHLYFYWYRQILGQKVEFLVSFYNNEISEKSEIFDDQFSVERPDGSNFTLKIRSTKLEDSAMYFCASSETRANTGELFFGEGSRLTVL.

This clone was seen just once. CDR3 in DNA: TGTGCCAGCAGCTTAACGGGGAGGCAGGAGGGTCCGCAGTTCTTC. Translation: CASSLTGRQEGPQFF. The chain is built from TRBV11-3 and TRBJ2-1; weak D call: TRBD2 (6 bases). The germline gives CDR1 SGHNT, CDR2 YENEEA. The CDR3 length is 15 residues. With 2 bases removed from V and 12 bases from J, the gap between germline ends came to 20 bases.

The DNA of the CDR3 is TGTGCCAGTAGTACTTCGAGAACCGGGGAGCTGTTTTTT. It is translated as CASSTSRTGELFF. The genes are TRBV19 and TRBJ2-2; D ambiguous. CDR1 and CDR2 from the germline V gene are LNHDA and SQIVND (reference sequence). V lost 4 bases and J lost 5, with 8 bases in between. This CDR3 has 13 amino acids.

This CDR3 reads CASSRGYSNQPQHF. In nucleotides, the CDR3 is TGTGCCAGCAGCAGGGGGTATAGCAATCAGCCCCAGCATTTT. The rearrangement links TRBV2 to TRBJ1-5; 7 nucleotides line up with TRBD1. Losses at the gene ends were 6 bases for V and 0 bases for J; bases not matched to a gene: 2. Germline V gene lookup returns CDR1 SNHLY and CDR2 FYNNEI. The CDR3 spans 14 residues.

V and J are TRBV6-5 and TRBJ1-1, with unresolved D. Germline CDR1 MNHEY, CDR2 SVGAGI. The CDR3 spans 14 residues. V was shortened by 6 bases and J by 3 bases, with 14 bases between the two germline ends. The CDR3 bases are TGTGCCAGCAGGCAGTTCTACAGCCACACTGAAGCTTTCTTT. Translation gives CASRQFYSHTEAFF.

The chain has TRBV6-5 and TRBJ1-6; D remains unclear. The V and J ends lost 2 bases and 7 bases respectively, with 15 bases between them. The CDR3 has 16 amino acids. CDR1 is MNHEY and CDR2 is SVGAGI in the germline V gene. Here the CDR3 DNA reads TGTGCCAGCAGTTACCGGGGATCATACGACAATTCACCCCTCCACTTT. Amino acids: CASSYRGSYDNSPLHF.

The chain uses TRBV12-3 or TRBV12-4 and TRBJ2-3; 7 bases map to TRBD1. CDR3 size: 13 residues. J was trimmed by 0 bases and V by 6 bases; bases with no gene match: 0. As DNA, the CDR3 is TGTGCCAGCAGGACAGGGAGCACAGATACGCAGTATTTT. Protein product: CASRTGSTDTQYF.

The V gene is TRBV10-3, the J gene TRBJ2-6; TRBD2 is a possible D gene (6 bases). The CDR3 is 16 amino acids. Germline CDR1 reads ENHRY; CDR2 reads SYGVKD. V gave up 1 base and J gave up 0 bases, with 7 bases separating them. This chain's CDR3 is CAISELGGSGANVLTF. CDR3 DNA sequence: TGTGCCATCAGTGAGTTGGGGGGCTCTGGGGCCAACGTCCTGACTTTC.

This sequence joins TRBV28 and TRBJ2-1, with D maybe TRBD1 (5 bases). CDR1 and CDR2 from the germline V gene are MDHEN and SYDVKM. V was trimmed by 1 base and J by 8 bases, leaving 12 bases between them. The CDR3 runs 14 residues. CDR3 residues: CASSLSERGYEQFF. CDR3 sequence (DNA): TGTGCCAGCAGTTTATCCGAAAGGGGTTATGAGCAGTTCTTC.

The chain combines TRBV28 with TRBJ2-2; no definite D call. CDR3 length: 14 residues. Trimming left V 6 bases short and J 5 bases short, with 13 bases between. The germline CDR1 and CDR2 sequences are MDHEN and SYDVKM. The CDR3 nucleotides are TGTGCCAGCAGCGGAATCAGGCTGACCGGGGAGCTGTTTTTT. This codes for CASSGIRLTGELFF.

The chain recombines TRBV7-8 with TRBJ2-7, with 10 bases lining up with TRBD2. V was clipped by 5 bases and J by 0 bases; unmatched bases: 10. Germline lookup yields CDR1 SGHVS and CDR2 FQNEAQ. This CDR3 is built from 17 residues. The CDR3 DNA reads TGTGCCAGCAGCATCCCACTAGCGGGATATGACTCCTACGAGCAGTACTTC. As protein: CASSIPLAGYDSYEQYF.

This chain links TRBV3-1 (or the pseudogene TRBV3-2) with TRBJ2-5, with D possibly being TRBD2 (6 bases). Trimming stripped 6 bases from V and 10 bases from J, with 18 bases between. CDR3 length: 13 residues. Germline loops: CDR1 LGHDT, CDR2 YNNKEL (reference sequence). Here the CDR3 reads CASRGFETGDQYF. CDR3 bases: TGTGCCAGCAGGGGATTCGAGACGGGAGACCAGTACTTC.

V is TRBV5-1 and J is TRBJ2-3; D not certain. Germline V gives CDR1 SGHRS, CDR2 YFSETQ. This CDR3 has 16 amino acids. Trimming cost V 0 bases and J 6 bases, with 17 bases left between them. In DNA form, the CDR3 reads TGCGCCAGCAGCTTGGCCGTCACTATCTCGATGGATACGCAGTATTTT. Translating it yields CASSLAVTISMDTQYF. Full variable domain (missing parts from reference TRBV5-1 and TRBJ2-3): KAGVTQTPRYLIKTRGQQVTLSCSPISGHRSVSWYQQTPGQGLQFLFEYFSETQRNKGNFPGRFSGRQFSNSRSEMNVSTLELGDSALYLCASSLAVTISMDTQYFGPGTRLTVL.